This T cell receptor beta chain was observed in a study of blood T cell repertoires in COVID-19. With respect to this clone: Different DNA sequences within this sample yield the same CDR3.

Produced via immunoSEQ multiplex PCR; TCRdb's table is partial and in-frame only. The data hold around 190,000 clones, with 75% to 90% observed a single time. Trimming took off 1 base at V and 1 base at J, with 7 bases between the two ends. The CDR3 sequence is 14 residues long. Looked up from germline, CDR1 is KGHSH and CDR2 is LQKENI. The sample comprised peripheral blood. The TCR was taken from a woman aged 60 to 75 with acute or convalescent COVID-19. This chain links TRBV18 with TRBJ1-1, with a possible D match to TRBD1 (5 bases). In DNA, the CDR3 is TGTGCCAGCTCACCACTTCAGGGGAACACTGAAGCTTTCTTT. Translated: CASSPLQGNTEAFF.